This T cell receptor beta chain was observed in a study of T cell repertoires and HLA-DP antigens. Study-wide background: Pre-culture CD4+ samples used roughly 1,300 ng DNA versus 200 to 250 ng for CD137+CD4+ sorts.

The V end lost 6 bases, the J end lost 3 bases, and 18 bases lay between the germline ends. The CDR3 runs to 16 residues. CDR1 LNHDA and CDR2 SQIVND come from the germline V gene (reference sequence). For this clone: The antigen remains unidentified.

Study findings and constraints: Average cumulative frequency of previously undetected clones was roughly 36% against one allele and 50% to 55% against the other. Total CD4+ responders were stimulated by HeLa antigen-presenting cells.

The primer mix covered 54 TRBV segments and 13 TRBJ segments. TCRdb's table, derived via immunoSEQ multiplex PCR, lists solely in-frame clones and lacks some. The sample contains 90,000 to 130,000 clones, 90% to 95% of which appear only once. Sequencing was performed on CD4+ T cells from PBMCs. The chain employs TRBV19 and TRBJ1-3; perhaps TRBD1 as D (6 bases). The sequence was obtained from a young woman in good health and CMV-seronegative. The CDR3 loop reads CASSLPETGSGNTIYF. In nucleotides, the CDR3 is TGTGCCAGTAGCCTACCTGAAACAGGGAGTGGAAACACCATATATTTT.